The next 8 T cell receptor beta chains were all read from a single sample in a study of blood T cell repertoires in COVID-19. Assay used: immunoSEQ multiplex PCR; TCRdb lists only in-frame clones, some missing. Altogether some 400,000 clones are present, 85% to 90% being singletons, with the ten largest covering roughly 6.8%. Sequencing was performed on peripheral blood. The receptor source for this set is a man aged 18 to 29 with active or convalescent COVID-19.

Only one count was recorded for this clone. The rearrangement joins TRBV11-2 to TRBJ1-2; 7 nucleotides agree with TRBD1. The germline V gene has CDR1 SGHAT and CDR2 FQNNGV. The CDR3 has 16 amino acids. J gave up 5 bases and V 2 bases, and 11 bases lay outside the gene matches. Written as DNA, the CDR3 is TGTGCCAGCAGCTTATACGGGGCAGGGGGTCGGTATGGCTACACCTTC. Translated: CASSLYGAGGRYGYTF.

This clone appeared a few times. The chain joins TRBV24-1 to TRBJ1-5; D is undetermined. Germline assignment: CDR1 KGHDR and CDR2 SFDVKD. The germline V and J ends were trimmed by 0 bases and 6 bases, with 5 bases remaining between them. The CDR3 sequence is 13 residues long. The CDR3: CATSDLNGQPQHF. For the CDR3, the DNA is TGTGCCACCAGTGATTTGAACGGTCAGCCCCAGCATTTT.

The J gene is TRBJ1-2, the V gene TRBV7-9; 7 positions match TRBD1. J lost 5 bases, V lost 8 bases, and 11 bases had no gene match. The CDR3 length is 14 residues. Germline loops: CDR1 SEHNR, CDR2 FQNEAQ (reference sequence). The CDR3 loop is CASGGSGTEYGYTF. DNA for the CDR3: TGTGCCAGCGGAGGGAGTGGGACAGAATATGGCTACACCTTC.

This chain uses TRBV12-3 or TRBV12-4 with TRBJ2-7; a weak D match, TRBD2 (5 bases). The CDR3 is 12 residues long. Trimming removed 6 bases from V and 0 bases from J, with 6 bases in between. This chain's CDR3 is CASSRGSYEQYF. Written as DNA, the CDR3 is TGTGCCAGCAGCCGGGGCTCCTACGAGCAGTACTTC.

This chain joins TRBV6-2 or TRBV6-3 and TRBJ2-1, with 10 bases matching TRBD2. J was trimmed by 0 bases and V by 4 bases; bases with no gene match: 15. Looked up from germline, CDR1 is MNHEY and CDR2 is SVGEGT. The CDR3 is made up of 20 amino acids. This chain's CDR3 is CASSSISRGTSASSYNEQFF. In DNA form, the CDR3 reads TGTGCCAGCAGTTCTATATCTAGGGGGACTAGCGCGAGCTCCTACAATGAGCAGTTCTTC.

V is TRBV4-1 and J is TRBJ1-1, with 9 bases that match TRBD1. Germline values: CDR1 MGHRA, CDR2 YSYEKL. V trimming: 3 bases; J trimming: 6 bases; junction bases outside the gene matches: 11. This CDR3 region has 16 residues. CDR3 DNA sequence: TGCGCCAGCAGCCACCTTCCGGGACAGGGAGACGCTGAAGCTTTCTTT. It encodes CASSHLPGQGDAEAFF.

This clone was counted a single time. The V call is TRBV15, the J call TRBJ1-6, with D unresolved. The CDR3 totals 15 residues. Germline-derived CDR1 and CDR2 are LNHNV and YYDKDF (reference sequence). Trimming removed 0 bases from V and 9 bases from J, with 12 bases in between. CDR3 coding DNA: TGTGCCACCAGCAGAGATCGAGGCAGAACTTCACCCCTCCACTTT. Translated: CATSRDRGRTSPLHF. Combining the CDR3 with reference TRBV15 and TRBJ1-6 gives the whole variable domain DAMVIQNPRYQVTQFGKPVTLSCSQTLNHNVMYWYQQKSSQAPKLLFHYYDKDFNNEADTPDNFQSRRPNTSFCFLDIRSPGLGDTAMYLCATSRDRGRTSPLHFGNGTRLTVT.

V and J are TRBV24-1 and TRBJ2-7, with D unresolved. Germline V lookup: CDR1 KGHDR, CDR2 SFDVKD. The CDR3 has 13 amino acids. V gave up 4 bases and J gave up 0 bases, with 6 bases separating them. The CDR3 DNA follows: TGTGCCACCAGTGACCCCTTCTCCTACGAGCAGTACTTC. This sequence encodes CATSDPFSYEQYF.